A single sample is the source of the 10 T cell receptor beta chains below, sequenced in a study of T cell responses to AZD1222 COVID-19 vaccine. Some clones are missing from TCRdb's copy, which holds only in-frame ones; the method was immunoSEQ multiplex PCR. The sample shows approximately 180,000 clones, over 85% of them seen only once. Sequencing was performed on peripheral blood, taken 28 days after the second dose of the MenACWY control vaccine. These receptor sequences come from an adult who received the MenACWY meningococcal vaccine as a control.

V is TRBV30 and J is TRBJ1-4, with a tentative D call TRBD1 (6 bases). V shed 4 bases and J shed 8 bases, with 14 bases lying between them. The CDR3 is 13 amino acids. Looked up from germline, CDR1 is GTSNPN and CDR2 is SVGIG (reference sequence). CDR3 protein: CAWNTQGLEKLFF. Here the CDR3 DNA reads TGTGCCTGGAACACACAGGGTTTAGAAAAACTGTTTTTT.

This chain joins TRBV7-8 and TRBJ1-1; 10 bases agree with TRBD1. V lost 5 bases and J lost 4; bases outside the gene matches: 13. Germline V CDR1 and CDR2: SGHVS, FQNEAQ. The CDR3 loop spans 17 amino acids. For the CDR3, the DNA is TGTGCCAGCAGCCCACCGACAGGGGGCCTGGAGAGCACTGAAGCTTTCTTT. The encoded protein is CASSPPTGGLESTEAFF.

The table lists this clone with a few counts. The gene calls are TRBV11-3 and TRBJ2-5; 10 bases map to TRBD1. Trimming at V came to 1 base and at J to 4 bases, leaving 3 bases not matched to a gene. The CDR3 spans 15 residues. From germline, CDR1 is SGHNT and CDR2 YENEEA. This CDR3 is CASSLAGQGRETQYF. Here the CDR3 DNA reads TGTGCCAGCAGCTTAGCGGGACAGGGGAGAGAGACCCAGTACTTC.

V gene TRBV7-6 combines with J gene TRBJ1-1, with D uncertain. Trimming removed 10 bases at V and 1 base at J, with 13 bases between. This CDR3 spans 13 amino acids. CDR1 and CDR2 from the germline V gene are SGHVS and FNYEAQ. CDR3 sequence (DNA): TGTGCCACCGGCCCGGGCGGGAACACTGAAGCTTTCTTT. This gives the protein CATGPGGNTEAFF.

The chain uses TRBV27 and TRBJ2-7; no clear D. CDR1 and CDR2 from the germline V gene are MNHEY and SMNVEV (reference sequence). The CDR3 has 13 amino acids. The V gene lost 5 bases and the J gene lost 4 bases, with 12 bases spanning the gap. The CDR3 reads CASSPFMGYEQYF. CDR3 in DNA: TGTGCCAGCAGTCCATTTATGGGGTACGAGCAGTACTTC.

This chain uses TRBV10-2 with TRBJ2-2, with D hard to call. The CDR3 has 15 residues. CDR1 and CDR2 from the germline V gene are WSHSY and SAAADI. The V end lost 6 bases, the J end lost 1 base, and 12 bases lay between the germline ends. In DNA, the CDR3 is TGCGCCAGCAGAAGGACGGTGGGGAACACCGGGGAGCTGTTTTTT. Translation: CASRRTVGNTGELFF.

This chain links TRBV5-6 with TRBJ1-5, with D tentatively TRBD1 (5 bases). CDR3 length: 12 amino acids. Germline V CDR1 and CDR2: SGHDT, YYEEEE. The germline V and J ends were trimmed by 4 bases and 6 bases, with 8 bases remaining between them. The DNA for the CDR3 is TGTGCCAGCAGCGGGGGGGGTCAGCCCCAGCATTTT. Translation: CASSGGGQPQHF. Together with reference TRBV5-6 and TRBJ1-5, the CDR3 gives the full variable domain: DAGVTQSPTHLIKTRGQQVTLRCSPKSGHDTVSWYQQALGQGPQFIFQYYEEEERQRGNFPDRFSGHQFPNYSSELNVNALLLGDSALYLCASSGGGQPQHFGDGTRLSIL.

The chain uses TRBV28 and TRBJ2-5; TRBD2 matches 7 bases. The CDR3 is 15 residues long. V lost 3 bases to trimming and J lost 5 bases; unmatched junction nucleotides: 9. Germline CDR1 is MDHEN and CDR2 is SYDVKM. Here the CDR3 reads CASSFGVGRGETQYF. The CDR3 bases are TGTGCCAGCAGTTTTGGGGTCGGGCGGGGGGAGACCCAGTACTTC.

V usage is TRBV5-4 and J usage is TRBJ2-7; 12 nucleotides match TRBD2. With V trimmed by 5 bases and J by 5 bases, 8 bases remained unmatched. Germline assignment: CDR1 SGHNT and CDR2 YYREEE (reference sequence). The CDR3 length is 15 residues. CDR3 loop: CASSSGLAGSHEQYF. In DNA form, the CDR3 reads TGTGCCAGCAGTTCCGGACTAGCGGGATCCCACGAGCAGTACTTC. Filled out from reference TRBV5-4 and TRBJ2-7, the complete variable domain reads ETGVTQSPTHLIKTRGQQVTLRCSSQSGHNTVSWYQQALGQGPQFIFQYYREEENGRGNFPPRFSGLQFPNYSSELNVNALELDDSALYLCASSSGLAGSHEQYFGPGTRLTVT.

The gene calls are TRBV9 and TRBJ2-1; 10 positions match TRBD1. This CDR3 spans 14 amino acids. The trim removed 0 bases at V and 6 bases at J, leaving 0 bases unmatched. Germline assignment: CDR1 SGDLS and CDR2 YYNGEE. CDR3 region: CASSVGTGGNEQFF. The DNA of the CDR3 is TGTGCCAGCAGCGTAGGGACAGGGGGCAATGAGCAGTTCTTC.